The T cell receptor (beta chain) described here comes from a study of shared clonotypes between healthy human individuals. Deep was the level at which the assay was run. TCRdb keeps only in-frame clones here, not all; method: immunoSEQ multiplex PCR. The repertoire holds about 1.1 million clones, with about four fifths as singletons. The V end was cut by 5 bases, the J end by 4 bases, with 18 bases between. CDR1 and CDR2 from the germline V gene are MDHEN and SYDVKM. The CDR3 spans 16 residues. Sample: memory CD4+ T cells from PBMCs. Regarding subset: CD45RA-negative fraction. V usage is TRBV28 and J usage is TRBJ2-1; D may be TRBD2 (7 bases). The origin of this receptor is a man aged 18 to 35 in good health. Some clones in this sample may be carry-over from other donors' samples. Written as DNA, the CDR3 is TGTGCCAGCAGTACCCCCTGGGCGGGGGCTTACAATGAGCAGTTCTTC. This sequence encodes CASSTPWAGAYNEQFF. The whole variable domain, filled in from reference TRBV28 and TRBJ2-1, reads DVKVTQSSRYLVKRTGEKVFLECVQDMDHENMFWYRQDPGLGLRLIYFSYDVKMKEKGDIPEGYSVSREKKERFSLILESASTNQTSMYLCASSTPWAGAYNEQFFGPGTRLTVL.